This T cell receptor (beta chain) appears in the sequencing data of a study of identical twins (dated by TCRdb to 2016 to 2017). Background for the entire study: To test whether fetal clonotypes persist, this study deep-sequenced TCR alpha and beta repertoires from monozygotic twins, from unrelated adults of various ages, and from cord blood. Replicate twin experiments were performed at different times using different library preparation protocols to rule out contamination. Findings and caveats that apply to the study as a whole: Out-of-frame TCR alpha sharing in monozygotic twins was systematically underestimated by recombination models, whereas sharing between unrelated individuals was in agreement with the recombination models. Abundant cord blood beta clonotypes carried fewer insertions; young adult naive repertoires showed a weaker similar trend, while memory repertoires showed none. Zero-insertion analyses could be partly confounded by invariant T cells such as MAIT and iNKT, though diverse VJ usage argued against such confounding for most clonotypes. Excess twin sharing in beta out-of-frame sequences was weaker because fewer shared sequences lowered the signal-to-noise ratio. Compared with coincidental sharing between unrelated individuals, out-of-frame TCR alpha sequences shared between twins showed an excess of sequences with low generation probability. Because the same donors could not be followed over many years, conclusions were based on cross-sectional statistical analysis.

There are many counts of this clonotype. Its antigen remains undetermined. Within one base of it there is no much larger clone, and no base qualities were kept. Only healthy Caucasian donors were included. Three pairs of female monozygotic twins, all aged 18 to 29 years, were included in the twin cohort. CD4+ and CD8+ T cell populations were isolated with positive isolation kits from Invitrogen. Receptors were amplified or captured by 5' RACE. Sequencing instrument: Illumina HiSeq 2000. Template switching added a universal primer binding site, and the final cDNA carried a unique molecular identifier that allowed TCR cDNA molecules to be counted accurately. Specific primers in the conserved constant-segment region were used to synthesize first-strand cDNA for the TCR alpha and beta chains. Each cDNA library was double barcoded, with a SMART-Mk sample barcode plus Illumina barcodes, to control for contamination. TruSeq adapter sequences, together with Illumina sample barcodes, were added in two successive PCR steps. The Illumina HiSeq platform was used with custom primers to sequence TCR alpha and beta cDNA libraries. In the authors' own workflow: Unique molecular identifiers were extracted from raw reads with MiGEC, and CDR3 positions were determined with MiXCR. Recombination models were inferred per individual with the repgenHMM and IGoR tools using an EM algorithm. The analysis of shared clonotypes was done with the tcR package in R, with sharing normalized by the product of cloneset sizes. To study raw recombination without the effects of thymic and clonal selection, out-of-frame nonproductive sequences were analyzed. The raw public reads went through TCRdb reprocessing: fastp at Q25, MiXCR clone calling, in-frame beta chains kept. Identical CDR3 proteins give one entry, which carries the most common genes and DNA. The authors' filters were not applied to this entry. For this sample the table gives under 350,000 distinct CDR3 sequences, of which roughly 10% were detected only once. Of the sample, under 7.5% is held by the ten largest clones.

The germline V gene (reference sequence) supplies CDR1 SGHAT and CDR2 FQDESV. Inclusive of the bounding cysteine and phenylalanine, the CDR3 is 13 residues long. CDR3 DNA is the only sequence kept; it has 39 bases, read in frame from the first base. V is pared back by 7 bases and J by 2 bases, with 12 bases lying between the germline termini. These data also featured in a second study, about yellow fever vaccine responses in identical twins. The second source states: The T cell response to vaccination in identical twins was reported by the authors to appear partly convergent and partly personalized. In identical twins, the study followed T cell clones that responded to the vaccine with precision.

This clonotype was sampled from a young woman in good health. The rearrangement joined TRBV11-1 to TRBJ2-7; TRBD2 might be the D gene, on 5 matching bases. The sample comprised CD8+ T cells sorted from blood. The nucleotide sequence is TGTGCCAGCACCTCGGGGAGCGCCTACGAGCAGTACTTC. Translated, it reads CASTSGSAYEQYF.